The 27 T cell receptor beta chains below all came from one sample that was sequenced in a study of T cell repertoires in cytomegalovirus infection. TCRdb reanalysed the reads using MiXCR and keeps one entry per CDR3 protein. The sample carries under 450,000 distinct CDR3 sequences, approximately 35% recorded once. Their antigen targets remain unknown. Sequencing was performed on cultured PBMCs, taken from culture after CMV antigen stimulation. The receptors stem from a human donor in good health (CMV status not recorded). Some clones in this sample may be carry-over from other donors' samples.

The chain uses TRBV4-3 and TRBJ2-4; D is undetermined. V lost 0 bases and J lost 0, with 12 bases in between. Per germline, CDR1 LGHNA and CDR2 YSLEER. This CDR3 has 17 amino acids. The CDR3 spells CASSQDLTSGAKNIQYF. DNA for the CDR3: TGCGCCAGCAGCCAAGATTTAACCTCAGGAGCCAAAAACATTCAGTACTTC.

The CDR3 sequence: CASSLAVNEKLFF. In DNA form, the CDR3 reads TGCGCCAGCAGCTTGGCAGTTAATGAAAAACTGTTTTTT. The chain uses TRBV5-1 and TRBJ1-4; D unresolved. This CDR3 region has 13 residues. Germline V gene sequence: CDR1 SGHRS, CDR2 YFSETQ. The ends were cut back, 0 bases at V and 4 bases at J, with 4 bases in the middle.

The gene calls are TRBV20-1 and TRBJ2-3; tentatively, D is TRBD1 (6 bases). Trimming left V 3 bases short and J 6 bases short, with 22 bases between. Germline V gene lookup returns CDR1 DFQATT and CDR2 SNEGSKA (reference sequence). The CDR3 has 16 residues. The CDR3 reads CSASARGSQREDTQYF. CDR3 sequence (DNA): TGCAGTGCTAGTGCCAGGGGCTCGCAAAGAGAGGATACGCAGTATTTT.

This chain links TRBV6-2 or TRBV6-3 with TRBJ1-1, with D unclear. Per germline, CDR1 MNHEY and CDR2 SVGEGT. V was trimmed by 5 bases and J by 1 base, leaving 20 bases between them. The CDR3 length is 17 residues. The CDR3 DNA reads as TGTGCCAGCAGTGCCCTTGGGTCCCCCGGCAAGAACACTGAAGCTTTCTTT. This sequence encodes CASSALGSPGKNTEAFF.

This clonotype was picked up many times. The CDR3 protein is CASSLVSGNGYTF. The CDR3 coding sequence is TGTGCCAGCAGTTTAGTAAGCGGGAATGGCTACACCTTC. The chain combines TRBV12-3 or TRBV12-4 with TRBJ1-2, with D hard to call. The CDR3 extends over 13 amino acids. V lost 1 base and J 6 bases, leaving 9 bases between the germline ends.

The J gene is TRBJ1-1, the V gene TRBV19; D is uncertain. Germline lookup yields CDR1 LNHDA and CDR2 SQIVND (reference sequence). V lost 8 bases to trimming and J lost 7 bases, with 11 bases between them. The CDR3 has 11 amino acids. CDR3 sequence reads: CASAQSSEAFF. The CDR3 DNA reads TGTGCCAGTGCGCAGAGCAGTGAAGCTTTCTTT.

This clonotype was recorded a few times. V is TRBV7-6 and J is TRBJ2-7; 11 bases align to TRBD2. Germline CDR1 reads SGHVS; CDR2 reads FNYEAQ. Unmatched junction bases numbered 10, after V lost 5 bases and J lost 7 bases. This CDR3 has 15 residues. This chain's CDR3 is CASSPGTSGPHEQYV. The CDR3 bases are TGTGCCAGCAGCCCAGGGACTAGCGGTCCGCATGAGCAGTACGTC.

This clonotype was seen many times. This chain uses TRBV7-8 with TRBJ1-1; 8 bases fit TRBD1. This CDR3 has 22 residues. The germline gives CDR1 SGHVS, CDR2 FQNEAQ. J gave up 3 bases and V 4 bases, and 28 bases lay outside the gene matches. DNA for the CDR3: TGTGCCAGCAGCTCCCGCTATGGGGTGACAGGGGCGGGGGTCCTGTACGACACTGAAGCTTTCTTT. It codes for CASSSRYGVTGAGVLYDTEAFF. The complete variable domain, with remaining parts taken from reference TRBV7-8 and TRBJ1-1, reads GAGVSQSPRYKVAKRGQDVALRCDPISGHVSLFWYQQALGQGPEFLTYFQNEAQLDKSGLPSDRFFAERPEGSVSTLKIQRTQQEDSAVYLCASSSRYGVTGAGVLYDTEAFFGQGTRLTVV.

The genes are TRBV20-1 and TRBJ1-5; 8 positions agree with TRBD1. The V gene end was trimmed by 4 bases and the J gene end by 1 base; junction bases not matched to a gene: 6. This CDR3 is 15 amino acids long. Germline V gene data show CDR1 as DFQATT and CDR2 as SNEGSKA (reference sequence). For the CDR3, the DNA is TGCAGTGCTACAGACAGGGGTCCAAGCAATCAGCCCCAGCATTTT. Amino acids: CSATDRGPSNQPQHF.

This clonotype has just a few counts. The chain uses TRBV7-2 and TRBJ1-5; no definite D call. Per germline, CDR1 SGHTA and CDR2 FQGNSA. Trimming removed 3 bases at V and 6 bases at J, with 9 bases between. CDR3 length equals 13 residues. The CDR3 spells CASSFGESQPQHF. The CDR3 DNA sequence: TGTGCCAGCAGCTTCGGGGAGAGTCAGCCCCAGCATTTT.

Worth noting for this clonotype: Given a much more abundant clone one base away, this may be a read error. The chain recombines TRBV5-6 with TRBJ1-5, with D uncertain. The V gene lost 0 bases and the J gene lost 0 bases, with 7 bases spanning the gap. Per germline, CDR1 SGHDT and CDR2 YYEEEE. The CDR3 spans 15 residues. CDR3 bases: TGTGCCAGCAGCTTGGGACACCTTAGCAATCAGCCCCAGCATTTT. Protein product: CASSLGHLSNQPQHF.

The chain carries TRBV12-3 or TRBV12-4 and TRBJ2-5; TRBD2 aligns across 8 bases. The ends lost 5 bases at V and 5 bases at J; junction bases unmatched: 10. The CDR3 loop spans 15 amino acids. DNA for the CDR3: TGTGCCAGCAGTCCAAGGACTAGCCGCGGGGAGACCCAGTACTTC. It codes for CASSPRTSRGETQYF.

This chain connects TRBV9 to TRBJ1-3; D unresolved. Germline values: CDR1 SGDLS, CDR2 YYNGEE. The CDR3 contains 19 residues. V gave up 2 bases and J gave up 0 bases, with 21 bases separating them. The CDR3 DNA reads TGTGCCAGCAGCGTTTCACCAAGAGCCCTCAACCCCTCTGGAAACACCATATATTTT. Translated: CASSVSPRALNPSGNTIYF. The whole variable domain, filled in from reference TRBV9 and TRBJ1-3, reads DSGVTQTPKHLITATGQRVTLRCSPRSGDLSVYWYQQSLDQGLQFLIQYYNGEERAKGNILERFSAQQFPDLHSELNLSSLELGDSALYFCASSVSPRALNPSGNTIYFGEGSWLTVV.

The chain has TRBV6-1 and TRBJ1-5; a possible D gene is TRBD1 (5 bases). Between the trimmed V and J ends, which lost 5 bases and 0 bases, there was a span of 11 bases. Germline loops: CDR1 MNHNS, CDR2 SASEGT. This CDR3 spans 15 amino acids. CDR3 protein: CASSRTSHSNQPQHF. DNA for the CDR3: TGTGCCAGCAGTAGGACAAGTCATAGCAATCAGCCCCAGCATTTT.

The sample holds a few counts of this clonotype. This sequence joins TRBV12-3 or TRBV12-4 and TRBJ1-1; D might be TRBD1 (6 bases). The CDR3 is 11 residues long. The ends were cut back, 2 bases at V and 8 bases at J, with 6 bases in the middle. The CDR3 bases are TGTGCCAGCAGTTTACAGGGGGAAGCTTTCTTT. Translating it yields CASSLQGEAFF.

This clonotype has just a few counts. This chain connects TRBV28 to TRBJ2-7; no clear D. The ends were cut back, 2 bases at V and 3 bases at J, with 8 bases in the middle. Germline CDR1 is MDHEN and CDR2 is SYDVKM. The CDR3 runs to 13 residues. CDR3: CASSLLSGYEQYF. CDR3 in DNA: TGTGCCAGCAGTTTACTCTCTGGCTACGAGCAGTACTTC.

The rearrangement uses TRBV4-1 and TRBJ2-1; unclear D gene. Trimming stripped 2 bases from V and 6 bases from J, with 14 bases between. The CDR3 extends over 15 amino acids. The germline V gene has CDR1 MGHRA and CDR2 YSYEKL. The CDR3: CASSQQTGPANEQFF. In nucleotides, the CDR3 is TGCGCCAGCAGCCAACAGACCGGACCTGCCAATGAGCAGTTCTTC.

The chain links TRBV4-1 to TRBJ2-1, with TRBD2 identical over 11 bases. V was pared by 3 bases and J by 8 bases, with 6 bases of the junction left unmatched. Germline lookup yields CDR1 MGHRA and CDR2 YSYEKL. The CDR3 has 15 residues. DNA for the CDR3: TGCGCCAGCAGCCAGCTTACTAGCGGGAGCTATGAGCAGTTCTTC. As protein: CASSQLTSGSYEQFF.

This clonotype was seen a handful of times. As DNA, the CDR3 is TGTGCCTGGAGCCCTGGGGGAACTGAAGCTTTCTTT. This codes for CAWSPGGTEAFF. The chain employs TRBV30 and TRBJ1-1; perhaps TRBD1 as D (5 bases). V was shortened by 3 bases and J by 5 bases, with 10 bases between the two germline ends. The germline gives CDR1 GTSNPN, CDR2 SVGIG (reference sequence). This CDR3 is built from 12 residues.

V usage is TRBV6-8 and J usage is TRBJ1-1, with D possibly TRBD1 on 5 matching bases. Germline V CDR1 and CDR2: MNHGY, SAAAGT. The V end lost 6 bases, the J end lost 4 bases, and 24 bases lay between the germline ends. The CDR3 is 17 amino acids. CDR3 DNA: TGTGCCAGCAGCTTTTCTAGCAGGGTTTGGACAAGCACTGAAGCTTTCTTT. It is translated as CASSFSSRVWTSTEAFF.

The chain uses TRBV2 and TRBJ2-1, with TRBD2 as a possible D gene (6 bases). Germline loops: CDR1 SNHLY, CDR2 FYNNEI. V lost 6 bases and J 3 bases, leaving 12 bases between the germline ends. The CDR3 length is 14 residues. The CDR3 region has the DNA TGTGCCAGCAGCTGGGGTAGCGGCTACAATGAGCAGTTCTTC. This codes for CASSWGSGYNEQFF.

The chain has TRBV4-2 and TRBJ2-3, with TRBD2 matching 11 bases. The CDR3 is 19 amino acids. Losses at the gene ends were 4 bases for V and 1 base for J; bases not matched to a gene: 13. CDR1 and CDR2 (germline): LGHNA, YNFKEQ. This CDR3 reads CASSPALGLAGGRTDTQYF. The CDR3 region has the DNA TGTGCCAGCAGCCCCGCCCTGGGTCTAGCGGGAGGACGCACAGATACGCAGTATTTT.

The chain combines TRBV20-1 with TRBJ2-7; maybe TRBD1 (6 bases). Germline V gene lookup returns CDR1 DFQATT and CDR2 SNEGSKA (reference sequence). Between the trimmed V and J ends, which lost 4 bases and 7 bases, there was a span of 20 bases. The CDR3 is 14 amino acids. The CDR3 loop is CSANGQTASQEQYF. The CDR3 DNA sequence: TGCAGTGCTAACGGACAGACAGCCAGTCAGGAGCAGTACTTC.

V gene TRBV7-2 combines with J gene TRBJ1-2; D is unresolved. V dropped 5 bases and J dropped 0 bases, with 7 bases sitting between them. From germline, CDR1 is SGHTA and CDR2 FQGNSA. The CDR3 is 13 amino acids. CDR3: CASSPLANYGYTF. The CDR3 DNA reads TGTGCCAGCAGCCCCCTAGCTAACTATGGCTACACCTTC.

This clonotype was observed a few times. CDR3 protein: CASSLIPGTHGYTF. CDR3 DNA sequence: TGTGCCAGCAGTTTAATCCCCGGGACACATGGCTACACCTTC. The chain links TRBV27 to TRBJ1-2; D might be TRBD1 (6 bases). Germline V gene data show CDR1 as MNHEY and CDR2 as SMNVEV (reference sequence). The CDR3 sequence is 14 residues long. With 2 bases removed from V and 6 bases from J, the gap between germline ends came to 13 bases.

This clonotype was seen ten or more times. The chain joins TRBV11-2 to TRBJ2-3; no definite D call. CDR1 SGHAT and CDR2 FQNNGV come from the germline V gene. The CDR3 is 14 amino acids. Trimming took 1 base from V and 0 from J, leaving 5 bases between them. The CDR3 here is CASSLVQSTDTQYF. The DNA of the CDR3 is TGTGCCAGCAGCTTAGTTCAGAGCACAGATACGCAGTATTTT.

In its sample, this clonotype was seen many times. This sequence joins TRBV7-2 and TRBJ1-5, with 7 bases that match TRBD1. V lost 6 bases to trimming and J lost 0 bases; unmatched junction nucleotides: 5. This CDR3 has 15 residues. The germline V gene has CDR1 SGHTA and CDR2 FQGNSA. CDR3 loop: CASSFRQGSNQPQHF. CDR3 DNA sequence: TGTGCCAGCAGTTTTAGACAGGGTAGCAATCAGCCCCAGCATTTT.